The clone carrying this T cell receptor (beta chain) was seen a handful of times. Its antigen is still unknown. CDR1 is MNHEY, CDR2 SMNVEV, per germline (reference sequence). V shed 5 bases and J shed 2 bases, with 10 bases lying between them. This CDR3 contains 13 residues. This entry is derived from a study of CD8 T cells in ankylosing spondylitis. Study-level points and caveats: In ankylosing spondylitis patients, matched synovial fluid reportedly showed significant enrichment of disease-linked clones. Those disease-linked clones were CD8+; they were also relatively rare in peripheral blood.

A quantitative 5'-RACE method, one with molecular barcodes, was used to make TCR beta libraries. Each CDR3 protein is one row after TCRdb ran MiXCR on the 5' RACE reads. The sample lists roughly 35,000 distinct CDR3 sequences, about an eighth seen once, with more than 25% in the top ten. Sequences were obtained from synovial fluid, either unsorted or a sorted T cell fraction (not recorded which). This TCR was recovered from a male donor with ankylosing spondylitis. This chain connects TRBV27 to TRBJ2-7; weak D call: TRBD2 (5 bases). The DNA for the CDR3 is TGTGCCAGCAGTCACCGGGGAACCTACGAGCAGTACTTC. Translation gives CASSHRGTYEQYF.